Listed here are 6 T cell receptor beta chains from one sample, sequenced in a study of T cell responses to AZD1222 COVID-19 vaccine. Measured with immunoSEQ multiplex PCR; TCRdb has only the in-frame clones, and not every one. Found here are around 130,000 clones, roughly 92% of them singletons; the top ten hold 0.9% to 0.95%. The source material was peripheral blood, sampled on day 0 of AZD1222 vaccination. The receptors were gathered from an adult in good health.

The chain combines TRBV7-2 with TRBJ2-7, with D unresolved. CDR3 length equals 13 residues. Germline CDR1 is SGHTA and CDR2 is FQGNSA. Between the trimmed V and J ends, which lost 5 bases and 4 bases, there was a span of 12 bases. The CDR3 nucleotides read TGTGCCAGCAGCCCGGGCCCTAGATACGAGCAGTACTTC. The encoded protein is CASSPGPRYEQYF.

The rearrangement uses TRBV6-5 and TRBJ1-4; no definite D call. Germline CDR1 is MNHEY and CDR2 is SVGAGI. V lost 7 bases and J 8 bases, leaving 8 bases between the germline ends. CDR3 length: 11 residues. CDR3 residues: CASTQAEKLFF. The CDR3 coding sequence is TGTGCCAGCACTCAGGCGGAAAAACTGTTTTTT.

This chain uses TRBV2 with TRBJ2-1; D not resolved. Germline V lookup: CDR1 SNHLY, CDR2 FYNNEI. The CDR3 length is 14 residues. Trimming pared 2 bases from V and 1 base from J, leaving 6 bases between. This CDR3 is CASSERVSYNEQFF. The CDR3 DNA reads as TGTGCCAGCAGTGAAAGGGTTTCCTACAATGAGCAGTTCTTC.

The chain joins TRBV4-1 to TRBJ2-2, with D tentatively TRBD2 (6 bases). V lost 4 bases to trimming and J lost 4 bases, with 13 bases between them. Per germline, CDR1 MGHRA and CDR2 YSYEKL. The CDR3 is 15 residues long. The CDR3 sequence: CASSPIARGTGELFF. The CDR3 nucleotides read TGCGCCAGCAGCCCGATAGCGCGGGGCACCGGGGAGCTGTTTTTT.

The chain joins TRBV6-5 to TRBJ1-6; 7 bases match TRBD1. The CDR3 spans 14 residues. Unmatched junction bases numbered 6, after V lost 6 bases and J lost 7 bases. Germline CDR1 and CDR2: MNHEY and SVGAGI. CDR3 loop: CASRTGYGNSPLHF. CDR3 bases: TGTGCCAGCAGGACAGGGTACGGGAATTCACCCCTCCACTTT.

The J gene is TRBJ2-5, the V gene TRBV18; a weak D match, TRBD2 (6 bases). The germline CDR1 and CDR2 sequences are KGHSH and LQKENI. Trimming removed 3 bases at V and 5 bases at J, with 16 bases between. This CDR3 spans 15 amino acids. CDR3 in amino acids: CASSPGMGGWETQYF. CDR3 DNA: TGTGCCAGCTCACCCGGAATGGGGGGTTGGGAGACCCAGTACTTC. The full variable domain, its missing parts supplied by reference TRBV18 and TRBJ2-5, is NAGVMQNPRHLVRRRGQEARLRCSPMKGHSHVYWYRQLPEEGLKFMVYLQKENIIDESGMPKERFSAEFPKEGPSILRIQQVVRGDSAAYFCASSPGMGGWETQYFGPGTRLLVL.